The 11 T cell receptor beta chains listed next were all sequenced from one sample in a study of shared clonotypes between healthy human individuals. The assay was immunoSEQ multiplex PCR, and TCRdb's table has in-frame clones only and misses some. There are approximately 600,000 clones in the sample; 85% to 95% occur only once, and 0.11% lies in the top ten. Positively selected for CCR7, the CD45RO-negative cells used as naive CD8 cells excluded terminally differentiated effector memory CD45RA+ cells. Sequenced material: naive CD8+ T cells sorted from blood. These receptors all stem from a woman in her thirties in good health.

The chain employs TRBV6-1 and TRBJ1-5, with D tentatively TRBD1 (6 bases). V lost 6 bases and J 4 bases, leaving 10 bases between the germline ends. The CDR3 has 13 amino acids. The germline V gene has CDR1 MNHNS and CDR2 SASEGT. The CDR3 sequence is CASRAQGNQPQHF. The DNA of the CDR3 is TGTGCCAGCAGGGCACAGGGTAATCAGCCCCAGCATTTT.

The rearrangement joins TRBV6-5 to TRBJ2-7; D unresolved. Germline CDR1 MNHEY, CDR2 SVGAGI. The CDR3 runs to 14 residues. Trimming pared 5 bases from V and 7 bases from J, leaving 18 bases between. CDR3: CASSPSEPSYEQYF. CDR3 DNA: TGTGCCAGCAGTCCCAGTGAACCCTCTTATGAGCAGTACTTC.

The genes are TRBV19 and TRBJ2-7; D gene uncertain. V shed 0 bases and J shed 1 base, with 10 bases lying between them. The CDR3 sequence is 15 residues long. CDR1 is LNHDA, CDR2 SQIVND, per germline (reference sequence). The CDR3 DNA follows: TGTGCCAGTAGTATAGATCTGGGAAGGTCCTACGAGCAGTACTTC. Protein sequence: CASSIDLGRSYEQYF.

The chain employs TRBV19 and TRBJ1-4; D call uncertain. Looked up from germline, CDR1 is LNHDA and CDR2 is SQIVND (reference sequence). The ends were cut back, 1 base at V and 7 bases at J, with 13 bases in the middle. The CDR3 runs 15 residues. The chain's CDR3 is CASSIVGNPTEKLFF. For the CDR3, the DNA is TGTGCCAGTAGTATAGTCGGCAACCCAACTGAAAAACTGTTTTTT.

CDR3 amino acids: CASSLVAGPTNEKLFF. The CDR3 nucleotides are TGCGCCAGCAGCTTGGTGGCCGGGCCCACTAATGAAAAACTGTTTTTT. This sequence joins TRBV5-1 and TRBJ1-4; D remains unclear. Germline CDR1 reads SGHRS; CDR2 reads YFSETQ. With 0 bases removed from V and 2 bases from J, the gap between germline ends came to 11 bases. This CDR3 is built from 16 residues.

The rearrangement links TRBV28 to TRBJ1-5; TRBD1 is a possible D gene (5 bases). Deletions cut 8 bases from V and 5 bases from J, with 13 bases between. The CDR3 runs to 13 residues. CDR1 is MDHEN, CDR2 SYDVKM, per germline. Written as DNA, the CDR3 is TGTGCCAGCGGGGGATTGTGGGATCAGCCCCAGCATTTT. Translating it yields CASGGLWDQPQHF.

The chain employs TRBV2 and TRBJ1-5, with D possibly TRBD1 on 5 matching bases. Trimming removed 6 bases at V and 3 bases at J, with 18 bases between. CDR3 length equals 16 residues. Germline V gene data show CDR1 as SNHLY and CDR2 as FYNNEI. The CDR3 coding sequence is TGTGCCAGCAGATCGCCTTATACAGGCTACAATCAGCCCCAGCATTTT. It translates to CASRSPYTGYNQPQHF.

The rearrangement joins TRBV10-1 to TRBJ2-1; no reliable D call. The CDR3 loop spans 14 amino acids. Looked up from germline, CDR1 is WNHNN and CDR2 is SYGVQD (reference sequence). V lost 4 bases and J lost 7, with 14 bases in between. The CDR3 spells CASSVGAPSNEQFF. CDR3 DNA: TGCGCCAGCAGTGTTGGCGCCCCCTCGAATGAGCAGTTCTTC.

The chain employs TRBV6-5 and TRBJ1-1; D perhaps matches TRBD1 (6 bases). The germline CDR1 and CDR2 sequences are MNHEY and SVGAGI. Between the trimmed V and J ends, which lost 5 bases and 4 bases, there was a span of 17 bases. This CDR3 region has 15 residues. CDR3 in DNA: TGTGCCAGCAGTCCCACCGGGGGGCTTGGCACTGAAGCTTTCTTT. It encodes CASSPTGGLGTEAFF.

This sequence joins TRBV2 and TRBJ2-7; tentative D call: TRBD1 (6 bases). The CDR3 loop spans 13 amino acids. Germline V gene data show CDR1 as SNHLY and CDR2 as FYNNEI. Trimming took off 3 bases at V and 4 bases at J, with 10 bases between the two ends. As DNA, the CDR3 is TGTGCCAGCAGTGAGGGACACCTTTACGAGCAGTACTTC. It is translated as CASSEGHLYEQYF. The whole variable domain, remainder taken from reference TRBV2 and TRBJ2-7, is EPEVTQTPSHQVTQMGQEVILRCVPISNHLYFYWYRQILGQKVEFLVSFYNNEISEKSEIFDDQFSVERPDGSNFTLKIRSTKLEDSAMYFCASSEGHLYEQYFGPGTRLTVT.

The CDR3 DNA sequence: TGTGCCAGCAGCGGGTGGACAGCCACCGGGGAGCTGTTTTTT. Its protein is CASSGWTATGELFF. The gene calls are TRBV7-9 and TRBJ2-2, with D perhaps TRBD1 (6 bases). The CDR3 runs to 14 residues. Between the trimmed V and J ends, which lost 5 bases and 4 bases, there was a span of 11 bases. Per germline, CDR1 SEHNR and CDR2 FQNEAQ (reference sequence).